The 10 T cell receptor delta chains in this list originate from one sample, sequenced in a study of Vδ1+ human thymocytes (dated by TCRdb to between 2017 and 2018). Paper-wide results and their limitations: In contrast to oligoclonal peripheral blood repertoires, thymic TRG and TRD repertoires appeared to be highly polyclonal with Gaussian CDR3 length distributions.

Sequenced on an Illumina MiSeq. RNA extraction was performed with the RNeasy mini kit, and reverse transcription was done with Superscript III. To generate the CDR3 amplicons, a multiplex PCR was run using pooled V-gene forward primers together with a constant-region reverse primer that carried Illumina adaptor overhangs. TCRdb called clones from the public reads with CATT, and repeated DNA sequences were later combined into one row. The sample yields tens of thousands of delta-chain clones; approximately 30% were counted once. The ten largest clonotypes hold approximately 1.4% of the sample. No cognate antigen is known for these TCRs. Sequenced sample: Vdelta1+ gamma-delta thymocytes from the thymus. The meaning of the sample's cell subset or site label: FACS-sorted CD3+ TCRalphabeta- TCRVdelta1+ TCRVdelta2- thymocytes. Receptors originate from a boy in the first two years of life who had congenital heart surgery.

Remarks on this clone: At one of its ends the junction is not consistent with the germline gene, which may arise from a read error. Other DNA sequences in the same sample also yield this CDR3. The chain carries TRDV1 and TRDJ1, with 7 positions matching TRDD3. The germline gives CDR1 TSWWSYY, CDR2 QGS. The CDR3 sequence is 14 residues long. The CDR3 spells CALGELGYTDKLIF. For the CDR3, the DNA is TGTGCCCTTGGGGAACTGGGGTACACCGATAAACTCATCTTT.

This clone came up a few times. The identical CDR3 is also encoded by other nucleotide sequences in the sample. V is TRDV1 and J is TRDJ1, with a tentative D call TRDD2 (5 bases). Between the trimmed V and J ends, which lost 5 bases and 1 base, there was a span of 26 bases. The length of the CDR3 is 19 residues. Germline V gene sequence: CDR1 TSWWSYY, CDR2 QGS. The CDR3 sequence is CALGSSLLGGRTLTDKLIF. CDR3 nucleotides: TGTGCTCTTGGGAGTTCCCTACTCGGAGGGAGAACCCTCACCGATAAACTCATCTTT.

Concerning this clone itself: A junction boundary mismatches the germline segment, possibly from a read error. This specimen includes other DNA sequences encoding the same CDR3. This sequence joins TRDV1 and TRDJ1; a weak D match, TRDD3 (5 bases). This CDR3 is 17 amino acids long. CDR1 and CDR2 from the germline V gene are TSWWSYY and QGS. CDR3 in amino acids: CALGELLNKVNTDKLIF. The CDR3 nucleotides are TGTGCTCTAGGGGAACTCCTGAATAAGGTGAACACCGATAAACTCATCTTT.

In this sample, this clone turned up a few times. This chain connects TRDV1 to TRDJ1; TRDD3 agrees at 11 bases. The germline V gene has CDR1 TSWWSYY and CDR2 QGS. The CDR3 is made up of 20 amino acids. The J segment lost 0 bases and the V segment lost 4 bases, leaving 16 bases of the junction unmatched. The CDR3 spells CALGAEPGSGGYPDTDKLIF. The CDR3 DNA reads TGTGCTCTTGGGGCCGAACCGGGGTCTGGGGGATACCCGGACACCGATAAACTCATCTTT.

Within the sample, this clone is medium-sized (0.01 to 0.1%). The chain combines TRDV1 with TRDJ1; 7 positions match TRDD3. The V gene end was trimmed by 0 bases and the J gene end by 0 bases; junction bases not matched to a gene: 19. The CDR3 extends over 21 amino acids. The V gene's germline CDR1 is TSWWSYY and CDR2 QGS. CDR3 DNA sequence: TGTGCTCTTGGGGAACTCTGGTCCGCCTGGGGGCCCGGGTTGTACACCGATAAACTCATCTTT. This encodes CALGELWSAWGPGLYTDKLIF.

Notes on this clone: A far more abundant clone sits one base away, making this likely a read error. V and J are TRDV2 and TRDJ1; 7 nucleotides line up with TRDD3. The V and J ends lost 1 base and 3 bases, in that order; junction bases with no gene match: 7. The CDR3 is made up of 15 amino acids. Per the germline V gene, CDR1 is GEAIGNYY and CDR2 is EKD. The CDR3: CACDTMGDLPDKLIF. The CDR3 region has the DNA TGTGCCTGTGACACAATGGGGGACTTGCCCGATAAACTCATCTTT.

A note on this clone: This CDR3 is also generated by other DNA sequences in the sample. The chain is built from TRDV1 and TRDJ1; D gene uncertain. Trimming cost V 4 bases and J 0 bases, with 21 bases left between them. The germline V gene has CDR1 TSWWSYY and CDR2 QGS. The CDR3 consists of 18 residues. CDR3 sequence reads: CALGVLGGSSLYTDKLIF. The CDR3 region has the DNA TGTGCTCTTGGGGTCCTCGGAGGATCCTCCTTGTACACCGATAAACTCATCTTT.

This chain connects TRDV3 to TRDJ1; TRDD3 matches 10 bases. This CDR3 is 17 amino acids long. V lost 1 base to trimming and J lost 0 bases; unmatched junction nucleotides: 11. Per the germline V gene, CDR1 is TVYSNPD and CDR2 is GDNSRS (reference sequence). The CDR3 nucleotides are TGTGCCTTTATATGGCCCTTGGGGGATACCGACACCGATAAACTCATCTTT. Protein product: CAFIWPLGDTDTDKLIF.

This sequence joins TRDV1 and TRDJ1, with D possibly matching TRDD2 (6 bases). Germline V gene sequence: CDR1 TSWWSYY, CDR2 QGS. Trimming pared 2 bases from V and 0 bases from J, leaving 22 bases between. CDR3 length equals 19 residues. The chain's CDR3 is CALGEGPFPFGLNTDKLIF. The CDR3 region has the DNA TGTGCTCTTGGGGAAGGCCCCTTCCCCTTCGGACTGAACACCGATAAACTCATCTTT.

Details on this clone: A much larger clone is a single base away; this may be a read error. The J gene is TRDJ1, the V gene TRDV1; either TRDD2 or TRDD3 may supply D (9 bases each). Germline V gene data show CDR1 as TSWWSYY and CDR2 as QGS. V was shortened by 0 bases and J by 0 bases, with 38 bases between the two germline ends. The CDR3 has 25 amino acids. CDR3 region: CALGELGSTWPSYGGYRGYTDKLIF. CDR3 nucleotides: TGTGCTCTTGGGGAACTGGGGAGTACTTGGCCTTCCTACGGGGGATACCGAGGGTACACCGATAAACTCATCTTT.